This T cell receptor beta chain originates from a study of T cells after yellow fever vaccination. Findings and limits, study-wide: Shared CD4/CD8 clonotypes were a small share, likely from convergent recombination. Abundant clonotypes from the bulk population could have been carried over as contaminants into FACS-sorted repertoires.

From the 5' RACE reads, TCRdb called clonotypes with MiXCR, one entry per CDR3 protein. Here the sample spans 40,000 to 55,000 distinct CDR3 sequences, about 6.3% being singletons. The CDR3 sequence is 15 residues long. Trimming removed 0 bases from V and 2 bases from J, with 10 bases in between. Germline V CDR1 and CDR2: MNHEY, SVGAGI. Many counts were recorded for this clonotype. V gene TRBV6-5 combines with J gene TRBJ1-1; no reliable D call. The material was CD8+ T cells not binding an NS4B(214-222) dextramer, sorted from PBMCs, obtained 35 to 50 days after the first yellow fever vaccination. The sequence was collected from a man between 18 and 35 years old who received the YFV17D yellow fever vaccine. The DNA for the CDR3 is TGTGCCAGCAGTTACTCGTCAGGATTTAACACTGAAGCTTTCTTT. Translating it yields CASSYSSGFNTEAFF.